Listed below are T cell receptor beta chains from one sample, sequenced in a study of blood T cell repertoires in COVID-19. Method: immunoSEQ multiplex PCR; TCRdb's copy keeps in-frame clones and lacks some. The sample holds about 390,000 clones; approximately 90% are singletons and the top ten take 10%. What was sequenced was PBMCs or T cells enriched from blood (not recorded which). These receptors were obtained from a woman aged 50 to 60 who had recovered from COVID-19. The CDR3 runs from the conserved cysteine through the conserved F or W. Each record gives: V gene, clone size, D gene, J gene, CDR3 protein, CDR3 DNA. D genes are given only for firm matches. Not every row has a clone size; where given, it reads once, few, many or a size class.

TRBV28	.	TRBD1	TRBJ1-4	CASRETGRSFNEKLFF	TGTGCCAGCAGAGAGACAGGGAGGTCGTTCAACGAAAAACTGTTTTTT
TRBV5-4	.	.	TRBJ2-1	CASSNTGEGYNEQFF	TGTGCCAGCAGCAATACGGGGGAAGGTTACAATGAGCAGTTCTTC
TRBV2	.	.	TRBJ2-7	CASSLLEGSYEQYF	TGTGCCAGCAGCCTGCTCGAGGGCTCCTACGAGCAGTACTTC
TRBV28	.	.	TRBJ1-6	CAGGGRSSYNSPLHF	TGTGCCGGGGGAGGGCGGTCCTCCTATAATTCACCCCTCCACTTT
TRBV24-1	.	.	TRBJ1-5	CATSRDSNQPQHF	TGTGCCACCAGTCGCGATAGCAATCAGCCCCAGCATTTT
TRBV27	.	TRBD1	TRBJ1-1	CASSSGTANTEAFF	TGTGCCAGCAGTTCAGGGACAGCGAACACTGAAGCTTTCTTT
TRBV5-1	once	.	TRBJ1-3	CASSNWNTIYF	TGCGCCAGCAGCAACTGGAACACCATATATTTT
TRBV9	.	TRBD1	TRBJ1-1	CASSDPGQVNTEAFF	TGTGCCAGCAGCGACCCGGGACAGGTGAACACTGAAGCTTTCTTT
TRBV21-1	.	.	TRBJ2-1	CASRQRTSGGVNEQFF	TGTGCCAGCCGTCAAAGGACTAGCGGGGGGGTCAATGAGCAGTTCTTC
TRBV30	.	.	TRBJ1-6	CAWVQYNSPLHF	TGTGCCTGGGTCCAGTACAATTCACCCCTCCACTTT
TRBV7-6	.	TRBD1	TRBJ1-2	CASSLAPIEGQGAGGYTF	TGTGCCAGCAGCTTAGCCCCGATAGAGGGACAGGGGGCTGGAGGCTACACCTTC